Below, one TCR beta chain is given with its context. The antigen is undetermined. V dropped 0 bases and J dropped 4 bases, with 11 bases sitting between them. The CDR3 spans 15 residues. Germline CDR1 LGHNA, CDR2 YSLEER. These data are taken from a study of Ad26.COV2.S vaccination and SARS-CoV-2 variants. Across the study: Among those in the COV1001 Ad26.COV2.S trial arm was the donor. Study-wide points: A substantial breadth of spike-specific CD8+ and CD4+ T cell responses after vaccination has been reported. Possible underestimation of total T cell responses by the TCR breadth and depth analyses was noted.

Repertoires were generated with immunoSEQ multiplex PCR, while TCRdb's copy carries only in-frame clones and drops some. This table holds fewer than 900,000 clones, 70% to 90% found once. Stated treatment: approximately 18 received Ad26.COV2.S at low or high dose, single or two shots; about 5 received placebo; per-sample allocation not given. Sample collection was performed on day 63 after the first vaccine or placebo injection. The input for sequencing was peripheral blood, taken in a trial of Ad26.COV2.S vaccine versus placebo. V gene TRBV4-3 combines with J gene TRBJ2-3; tentatively, D is TRBD1 or TRBD2 (5 bases each). The clonotype originates from a person between 18 and 65 years old who received the Ad26.COV2.S COVID-19 vaccine or a placebo. The CDR3 loop reads CASSQDRGRADTQYF. The DNA for the CDR3 is TGCGCCAGCAGCCAAGATCGGGGACGGGCAGATACGCAGTATTTT.